This paragraph covers one TCR beta chain sequence. Its specificity is unknown. The limits of the CDR3 on the DNA are not certain, so only TCRdb's listed CDR3 is given. The template was RNA from unsorted bulk tissue. This non-tumor lung sample came from over 3 cm beyond the tumor edge. Between August and November 2014, newly diagnosed, chemotherapy-naive lung cancer patients underwent thoracic surgery in China. This sample was taken from a study of tumor and adjacent non-tumor tissue in lung cancer. Study-level results: Higher tumor TCR diversity was associated with shorter survival.

TCRbeta libraries were built with three rounds of nested PCR, modified from ARM-PCR. TCRdb redid the calling of the multiplex PCR reads with MiXCR, one entry per CDR3 protein. Of roughly 43,000 distinct CDR3 sequences listed, 60% were seen once; the top ten hold about 50%. Sequencing was carried out using distant non-tumor lung tissue. The clonotype originates from a man over 45 with non-small cell lung cancer.

The CDR3 loop reads CASKVGQGAGYGYTF. The rearrangement uses TRBV10-2 and TRBJ1-2; TRBD1, the D gene given by the table, was not confirmed from the DNA. Germline V lookup: CDR1 WSHSY, CDR2 SAAADI. The CDR3 extends over 15 residues, inclusive of both ends.